These 13 T cell receptor beta chains originate from one sample sequenced in a study of T-cell memory formation after mild COVID-19. TCRdb reanalysed the 5' RACE reads using MiXCR and keeps one entry per CDR3 protein. This table holds about 140,000 distinct CDR3 sequences, 6% found once. The specimen sequenced was PBMCs or a T cell subset sorted from them (not recorded which). All receptors derive from an adult woman who had mild COVID-19 (a few samples of this study predate the infection). Cell type and time point are not known.

This clonotype was observed at least ten times. The chain employs TRBV20-1 and TRBJ2-2; tentatively, D is TRBD1 (5 bases). Between the trimmed V and J ends, which lost 0 bases and 6 bases, there was a span of 14 bases. This CDR3 has 15 residues. CDR1 DFQATT and CDR2 SNEGSKA come from the germline V gene (reference sequence). The CDR3 coding sequence is TGCAGTGCTAGAGATAAGGGCAGGGCTGCCGGGGAGCTGTTTTTT. It yields the protein CSARDKGRAAGELFF.

This clonotype was detected a few times. The chain is built from TRBV4-1 and TRBJ2-5; D possibly corresponds to TRBD2 (5 bases). The CDR3 covers 15 residues. Per the germline V gene, CDR1 is MGHRA and CDR2 is YSYEKL. V was shortened by 0 bases and J by 4 bases, with 12 bases between the two germline ends. This CDR3 is CASSQDFRGGETQYF. CDR3 sequence (DNA): TGCGCCAGCAGCCAAGATTTCCGGGGTGGAGAGACCCAGTACTTC.

J is TRBJ1-2 and V is TRBV5-1, with 8 bases that match TRBD1. This CDR3 comprises 13 residues. Germline CDR1 reads SGHRS; CDR2 reads YFSETQ. With V trimmed by 3 bases and J by 8 bases, 6 bases remained unmatched. The CDR3 reads CASSYTGGRGYTF. The CDR3 region has the DNA TGCGCCAGCAGCTATACAGGGGGAAGGGGCTACACCTTC. The entire variable domain, with the rest obtained from reference TRBV5-1 and TRBJ1-2, is as follows: KAGVTQTPRYLIKTRGQQVTLSCSPISGHRSVSWYQQTPGQGLQFLFEYFSETQRNKGNFPGRFSGRQFSNSRSEMNVSTLELGDSALYLCASSYTGGRGYTFGSGTRLTVV.

A remark on this clonotype: A clone one base away is much larger, so this may be a read error. This rearrangement joins TRBV4-2 to TRBJ2-7, with 10 bases lining up with TRBD2. Germline CDR1 is LGHNA and CDR2 is YNFKEQ. This CDR3 region has 15 residues. CDR3 in amino acids: CASSQGLAGGYDQYF. CDR3 sequence (DNA): TGTGCCAGCAGCCAAGGACTAGCGGGTGGCTACGATCAGTACTTC.

This clonotype has just a few counts. The J gene is TRBJ2-5, the V gene TRBV9, with D possibly being TRBD1 (6 bases). V gave up 4 bases and J gave up 1 base, with 11 bases separating them. CDR3 length: 14 amino acids. Germline V gene sequence: CDR1 SGDLS, CDR2 YYNGEE. CDR3 amino acids: CASSPRGFQETQYF. As DNA, the CDR3 is TGTGCCAGCAGCCCCAGGGGCTTCCAAGAGACCCAGTACTTC.

The table lists this clonotype with a few counts. This sequence joins TRBV12-3 or TRBV12-4 and TRBJ1-1; D gene uncertain. Trimming shortened V by 3 bases and J by 4 bases, and 6 bases separated the two germline ends. The CDR3 has 12 residues. In DNA, the CDR3 is TGTGCCAGCAGTTTCACAGTCACTGAAGCTTTCTTT. It specifies CASSFTVTEAFF.

The chain links TRBV7-9 to TRBJ2-2; possibly TRBD2 for D (6 bases). The germline V gene encodes CDR1 SEHNR and CDR2 FQNEAQ (reference sequence). This CDR3 is built from 16 residues. V was pared by 5 bases and J by 4 bases, with 17 bases between. This CDR3 is CASSPLGGGGTGELFF. CDR3 nucleotides: TGTGCCAGCAGCCCCTTGGGGGGAGGCGGCACCGGGGAGCTGTTTTTT.

This clonotype was seen ten or more times. This chain connects TRBV7-3 to TRBJ2-2; the D gene is possibly TRBD2 (6 bases). Trimming removed 5 bases at V and 4 bases at J, with 14 bases between. This CDR3 has 15 residues. Germline V gives CDR1 SGHTA, CDR2 FQGTGA. For the CDR3, the DNA is TGTGCCAGCAGCCCCGACGGGAGACGCACCGGGGAGCTGTTTTTT. This translates into CASSPDGRRTGELFF.

Ten or more counts support this clonotype. The J gene is TRBJ1-6, the V gene TRBV29-1; D is possibly TRBD1 (5 bases). CDR1 SQVTM and CDR2 ANQGSEA come from the germline V gene. Trimming stripped 6 bases from V and 7 bases from J, with 13 bases between. This CDR3 has 13 residues. This CDR3 reads CSVLGTGNSPLHF. DNA for the CDR3: TGCAGCGTCCTCGGGACGGGGAATTCACCCCTCCACTTT.

This clonotype occurred many times. The V and J genes are TRBV7-9 and TRBJ2-7; D remains ambiguous. Germline loops: CDR1 SEHNR, CDR2 FQNEAQ (reference sequence). The ends were cut back, 8 bases at V and 0 bases at J, with 8 bases in the middle. This CDR3 is 12 amino acids long. CDR3 bases: TGTGCCAGCGGCAGTGACTCCTACGAGCAGTACTTC. It translates to CASGSDSYEQYF.

This clonotype was seen more than once but under ten times. This chain links TRBV12-3 or TRBV12-4 with TRBJ1-1; 8 bases agree with TRBD1. The V segment lost 6 bases and the J segment 8 bases; nucleotides outside the gene matches: 8. The CDR3 sequence is 13 residues long. The CDR3 sequence: CASRVRGLGEAFF. DNA for the CDR3: TGTGCCAGCAGGGTCAGGGGGCTGGGGGAAGCTTTCTTT.

V gene TRBV7-2 combines with J gene TRBJ2-4, with a weak D call TRBD1 (6 bases). The CDR3 covers 20 residues. The germline gives CDR1 SGHTA, CDR2 FQGNSA. V gave up 0 bases and J gave up 0 bases, with 21 bases separating them. In nucleotides, the CDR3 is TGTGCCAGCAGCTTAGCGTCGCTAAAAAGGGGGTCCATAGCCAAAAACATTCAGTACTTC. Its protein is CASSLASLKRGSIAKNIQYF.

The V call is TRBV6-5, the J call TRBJ1-4; the D is unclear. This CDR3 has 16 amino acids. CDR1 is MNHEY, CDR2 SVGAGI, per germline. V gave up 6 bases and J gave up 0 bases, with 14 bases separating them. CDR3 loop: CASRGEGSATNEKLFF. CDR3 DNA: TGTGCCAGCAGAGGAGAGGGCTCGGCAACTAATGAAAAACTGTTTTTT.